This T cell receptor beta chain was sequenced in a study of shared clonotypes between healthy human individuals. Recent acute infections and vaccinations were absent in the healthy HIV-negative adult donors. The unsorted samples had about 95 million PBMCs used for genomic DNA. This clone was picked up one time. Approximately 29,000 T cell genomes, or approximately 300 ng DNA, went into replicate PCRs of unsorted PBMC. How the authors handled the data: There were no quality scores in the junction-only immunoSEQ sequences, so filtering differed. Repertoires were generated with immunoSEQ multiplex PCR, while TCRdb's copy carries only in-frame clones and drops some. V and J calls plus clone size are reproduced from that table; the DNA served to infer D and trimming. The sample has roughly 500,000 clones, more than 75% seen once; the top ten hold roughly 13%. This receptor was taken from a middle-aged woman in good health. Some clones in this sample may be carry-over from other donors' samples. Sample: PBMCs.

CDR3 amino acids: CASTVAGGAHEQYF. CDR3 coding DNA: TGTGCCAGCACTGTAGCGGGAGGGGCGCACGAGCAGTACTTC. The gene calls are TRBV28 and TRBJ2-7; 11 bases fit TRBD2. This CDR3 is 14 amino acids long. Germline V gene lookup returns CDR1 MDHEN and CDR2 SYDVKM. The J segment lost 5 bases and the V segment lost 7 bases, leaving 7 bases of the junction unmatched.